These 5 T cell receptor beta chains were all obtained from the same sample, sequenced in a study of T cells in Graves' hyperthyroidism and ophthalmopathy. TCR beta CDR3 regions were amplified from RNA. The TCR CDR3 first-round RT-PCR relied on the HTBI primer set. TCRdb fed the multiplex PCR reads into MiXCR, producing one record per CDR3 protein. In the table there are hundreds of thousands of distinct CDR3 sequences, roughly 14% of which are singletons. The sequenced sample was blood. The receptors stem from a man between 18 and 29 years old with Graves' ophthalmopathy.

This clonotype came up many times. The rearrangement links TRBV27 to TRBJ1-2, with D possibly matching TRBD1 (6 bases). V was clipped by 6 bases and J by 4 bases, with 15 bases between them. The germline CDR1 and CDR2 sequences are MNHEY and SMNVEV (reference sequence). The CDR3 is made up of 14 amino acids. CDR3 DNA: TGTGCCAGCAGGACCCACAGGGAAGGCTATGGCTACACCTTC. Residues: CASRTHREGYGYTF.

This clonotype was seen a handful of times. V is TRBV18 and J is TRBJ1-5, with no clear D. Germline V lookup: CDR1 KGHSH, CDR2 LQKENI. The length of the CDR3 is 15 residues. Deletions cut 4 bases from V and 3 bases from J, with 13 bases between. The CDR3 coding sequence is TGTGCCAGCTCACGCGACCGTGTCTACAATCAGCCCCAGCATTTT. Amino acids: CASSRDRVYNQPQHF.

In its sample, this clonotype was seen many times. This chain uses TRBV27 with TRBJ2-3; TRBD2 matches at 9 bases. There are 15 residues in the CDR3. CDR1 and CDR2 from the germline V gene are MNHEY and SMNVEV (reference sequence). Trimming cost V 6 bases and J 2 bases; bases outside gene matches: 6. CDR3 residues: CASRLAGPPTDTQYF. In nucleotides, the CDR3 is TGTGCCAGCAGGCTAGCGGGACCCCCCACAGATACGCAGTATTTT.

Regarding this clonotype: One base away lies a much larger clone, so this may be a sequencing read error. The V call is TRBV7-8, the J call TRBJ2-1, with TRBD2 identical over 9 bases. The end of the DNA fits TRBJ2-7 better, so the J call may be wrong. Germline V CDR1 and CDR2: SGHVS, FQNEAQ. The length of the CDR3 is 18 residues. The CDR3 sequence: CASSKPPYSGSSYNEQYF. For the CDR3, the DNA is TGTGCCAGCAGTAAACCACCTTATAGCGGGAGCTCCTACAATGAGCAGTACTTC.

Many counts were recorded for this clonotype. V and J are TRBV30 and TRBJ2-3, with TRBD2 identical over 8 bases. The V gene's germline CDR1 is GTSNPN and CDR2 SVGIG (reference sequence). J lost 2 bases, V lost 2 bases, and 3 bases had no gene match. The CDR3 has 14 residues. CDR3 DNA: TGTGCCTGGAGTAGGACTAGCCTCACAGATACGCAGTATTTT. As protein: CAWSRTSLTDTQYF.